These 19 T cell receptor beta chains originate from one sample sequenced in a study of shared clonotypes between healthy human individuals. Profiling relied on immunoSEQ multiplex PCR, and the TCRdb table lists in-frame clones only, not all of them. The sample includes some 2,100,000 clones, roughly 95% of them seen just once. The source material was naive CD4+ T cells sorted from blood. Documented subset: CD45RA+ positively selected. These TCRs come from a man between 18 and 35 years old in good health.

This chain links TRBV6-5 with TRBJ2-5; TRBD1 or TRBD2 may be the D gene (5 bases each). From germline, CDR1 is MNHEY and CDR2 SVGAGI. The CDR3 has 13 residues. With 7 bases removed from V and 3 bases from J, the gap between germline ends came to 12 bases. The CDR3 sequence is CASTGLSKETQYF. Here the CDR3 DNA reads TGTGCCAGCACGGGGCTATCGAAAGAGACCCAGTACTTC.

About this clone itself: The same CDR3 can be traced to other DNA sequences in this sample. The V gene is TRBV5-1, the J gene TRBJ2-3; D remains ambiguous. In germline, CDR1 is SGHRS, CDR2 YFSETQ. The CDR3 length is 12 residues. Deletions cut 0 bases from V and 6 bases from J, with 5 bases between. CDR3 nucleotide sequence: TGCGCCAGCAGCTTGGGGTCCGATACGCAGTATTTT. This sequence encodes CASSLGSDTQYF.

The V and J genes are TRBV5-4 and TRBJ1-1; D unresolved. The CDR3 consists of 16 residues. The V gene lost 2 bases and the J gene lost 0 bases, with 14 bases spanning the gap. Germline CDR1 SGHNT, CDR2 YYREEE (reference sequence). The CDR3 spells CASSLASAGMNTEAFF. The CDR3 coding sequence is TGTGCCAGCAGCTTAGCGAGTGCGGGGATGAACACTGAAGCTTTCTTT.

The chain combines TRBV19 with TRBJ1-6; the D is unclear. Trimming shortened V by 9 bases and J by 6 bases, and 9 bases separated the two germline ends. The CDR3 length is 12 residues. CDR1 and CDR2 from the germline V gene are LNHDA and SQIVND (reference sequence). CDR3 loop: CASAEINSPLHF. DNA for the CDR3: TGTGCCAGCGCAGAAATTAATTCACCCCTCCACTTT.

The genes are TRBV5-8 and TRBJ2-1, with unresolved D. Trimming shortened V by 4 bases and J by 5 bases, and 16 bases separated the two germline ends. Germline CDR1 and CDR2: SGHTS and YDEGEE. The CDR3 loop spans 15 amino acids. CDR3 DNA sequence: TGTGCCAGCAGCCGAGGCAGCTATCGCCACAATGAGCAGTTCTTC. This translates into CASSRGSYRHNEQFF. The entire variable domain, with the rest obtained from reference TRBV5-8 and TRBJ2-1, is as follows: EAGVTQSPTHLIKTRGQQATLRCSPISGHTSVYWYQQALGLGLQFLLWYDEGEERNRGNFPPRFSGRQFPNYSSELNVNALELEDSALYLCASSRGSYRHNEQFFGPGTRLTVL.

J is TRBJ1-6 and V is TRBV5-1; TRBD1 agrees at 9 bases. This CDR3 contains 15 residues. Germline assignment: CDR1 SGHRS and CDR2 YFSETQ. The ends lost 4 bases at V and 10 bases at J; junction bases unmatched: 9. The DNA of the CDR3 is TGCGCCAGCAGCGCCTCCGGGACAGGGTTCTCACCCCTCCACTTT. As protein: CASSASGTGFSPLHF. The full variable domain, in which reference TRBV5-1 and TRBJ1-6 provide the parts outside the CDR3, is KAGVTQTPRYLIKTRGQQVTLSCSPISGHRSVSWYQQTPGQGLQFLFEYFSETQRNKGNFPGRFSGRQFSNSRSEMNVSTLELGDSALYLCASSASGTGFSPLHFGNGTRLTVT.

This sequence joins TRBV30 and TRBJ2-3; D may be TRBD2 (6 bases). The V end was cut by 0 bases, the J end by 7 bases, with 17 bases between. Germline lookup yields CDR1 GTSNPN and CDR2 SVGIG (reference sequence). CDR3 size: 15 residues. CDR3 sequence reads: CAWSVPGVGRYTQYF. For the CDR3, the DNA is TGTGCCTGGAGTGTACCGGGAGTAGGAAGATATACGCAGTATTTT.

The rearrangement uses TRBV6-1 and TRBJ1-1; possibly TRBD1 for D (5 bases). Between the trimmed V and J ends, which lost 4 bases and 5 bases, there was a span of 17 bases. The germline CDR1 and CDR2 sequences are MNHNS and SASEGT. The CDR3 length is 15 residues. DNA of the CDR3: TGTGCCAGCAGTGGACACGGTGAACGGGGGACTGAAGCTTTCTTT. Protein sequence: CASSGHGERGTEAFF.

The CDR3 protein is CASSLGHGFQRIGETQYF. In DNA, the CDR3 is TGTGCCAGCAGCCTGGGACACGGATTCCAAAGGATCGGAGAGACCCAGTACTTC. The J gene is TRBJ2-5, the V gene TRBV5-6; a weak D match, TRBD1 (6 bases). In germline, CDR1 is SGHDT, CDR2 YYEEEE. The CDR3 has 18 residues. The V and J ends lost 4 bases and 4 bases respectively, with 26 bases between them. Combining the CDR3 with reference TRBV5-6 and TRBJ2-5 gives the whole variable domain DAGVTQSPTHLIKTRGQQVTLRCSPKSGHDTVSWYQQALGQGPQFIFQYYEEEERQRGNFPDRFSGHQFPNYSSELNVNALLLGDSALYLCASSLGHGFQRIGETQYFGPGTRLLVL.

With regard to this clone: In the same sample, other DNA sequences code for this CDR3. The V call is TRBV9, the J call TRBJ2-5; 8 nucleotides match TRBD2. CDR3 length: 16 residues. With 0 bases clipped from V and 1 base from J, the junction kept 5 bases outside the gene matches. CDR1 SGDLS and CDR2 YYNGEE come from the germline V gene. The CDR3 loop reads CASSVGIAGPQETQYF. The CDR3 DNA reads TGTGCCAGCAGCGTAGGAATAGCGGGGCCCCAAGAGACCCAGTACTTC.

The rearrangement uses TRBV5-1 and TRBJ2-3; D is unresolved. V lost 0 bases, J lost 1 base, and 9 bases lay in between. The germline V gene has CDR1 SGHRS and CDR2 YFSETQ. The CDR3 has 15 residues. The CDR3 spells CASSLDGKGTDTQYF. CDR3 coding DNA: TGCGCCAGCAGCTTGGATGGGAAGGGCACAGATACGCAGTATTTT.

The V gene is TRBV15, the J gene TRBJ1-5; a possible D gene is TRBD1 (5 bases). The ends were cut back, 8 bases at V and 0 bases at J, with 11 bases in the middle. CDR1 LNHNV and CDR2 YYDKDF come from the germline V gene (reference sequence). This CDR3 comprises 14 residues. In nucleotides, the CDR3 is TGTGCCACCGGGGCCAAGTATAGCAATCAGCCCCAGCATTTT. This gives the protein CATGAKYSNQPQHF.

The chain joins TRBV4-3 to TRBJ1-1, with 8 bases that match TRBD1. With 3 bases clipped from V and 7 bases from J, the junction kept 10 bases outside the gene matches. The CDR3 has 15 amino acids. The germline CDR1 and CDR2 sequences are LGHNA and YSLEER. The CDR3 DNA follows: TGCGCCAGCAGCCAGATGGGACAGGCGAAACATGAAGCTTTCTTT. Amino acid sequence: CASSQMGQAKHEAFF.

This clone was seen just once. V and J are TRBV4-1 and TRBJ1-5, with a weak D call TRBD1 (6 bases). V lost 1 base, J lost 7 bases, and 17 bases lay in between. This CDR3 has 16 residues. CDR1 and CDR2 (germline): MGHRA, YSYEKL. For the CDR3, the DNA is TGCGCCAGCAGCCAAGTACACTCCCTGGGGGCCCAGCCCCAGCATTTT. As protein: CASSQVHSLGAQPQHF.

Comments on this clone: The same CDR3 is also encoded by other DNA sequences in this sample. This sequence joins TRBV6-1 and TRBJ1-1, with TRBD1 identical over 10 bases. The CDR3 loop spans 13 amino acids. Losses at the gene ends were 3 bases for V and 11 bases for J; bases not matched to a gene: 6. The V gene's germline CDR1 is MNHNS and CDR2 SASEGT. The CDR3: CASSDRQGAEAFF. The CDR3 region has the DNA TGTGCCAGCAGTGACCGACAGGGGGCGGAGGCTTTCTTT.

This sequence joins TRBV5-5 and TRBJ2-7, with TRBD2 matching 10 bases. The V gene end was trimmed by 4 bases and the J gene end by 1 base; junction bases not matched to a gene: 14. CDR3 length: 18 amino acids. Germline V gene data show CDR1 as SGHKS and CDR2 as YYEKEE (reference sequence). The CDR3 here is CASSLRQPSGRGSYEQYF. CDR3 nucleotides: TGTGCCAGCAGCCTGAGACAGCCTAGCGGGAGAGGGTCCTACGAGCAGTACTTC.

The gene calls are TRBV5-1 and TRBJ2-7, with 8 bases fitting TRBD1. The V gene's germline CDR1 is SGHRS and CDR2 YFSETQ. Trimming removed 5 bases from V and 3 bases from J; junction bases left unmatched: 10. The CDR3 extends over 15 amino acids. The CDR3 nucleotides are TGCGCCAGCAGTAAAGGAGGACAGGGAGACTACGAGCAGTACTTC. This codes for CASSKGGQGDYEQYF.

CDR3 DNA sequence: TGTGCCAGTATCCCTCCGGGACAGGGGCTCGGAAACACCATATATTTT. It encodes CASIPPGQGLGNTIYF. This chain connects TRBV19 to TRBJ1-3, with 10 bases matching TRBD1. Per the germline V gene, CDR1 is LNHDA and CDR2 is SQIVND (reference sequence). The CDR3 is 16 residues long. V dropped 7 bases and J dropped 4; count of bases not matched to a gene: 10.

The V call is TRBV9, the J call TRBJ2-2, with TRBD1 identical over 11 bases. Losses at the gene ends were 0 bases for V and 7 bases for J; bases not matched to a gene: 8. The length of the CDR3 is 17 residues. Germline loops: CDR1 SGDLS, CDR2 YYNGEE. CDR3 sequence reads: CASSVGRTGGLSGELFF. The CDR3, as DNA: TGTGCCAGCAGCGTAGGTCGGACAGGGGGCTTAAGCGGGGAGCTGTTTTTT.